This entry lists 10 T cell receptor beta chains sequenced from one sample in a study of blood T cell repertoires in COVID-19. Sequencing used immunoSEQ multiplex PCR; TCRdb keeps in-frame clones, though not all of them. The repertoire holds roughly 190,000 clones, roughly nine tenths seen once, with roughly 3% in the top ten. Input material: peripheral blood. Receptors were obtained from a man between 70 and 80 years old with acute or convalescent COVID-19.

The V and J genes are TRBV28 and TRBJ1-2; the D is unclear. CDR1 is MDHEN, CDR2 SYDVKM, per germline. CDR3 length: 15 amino acids. Deletions cut 3 bases from V and 0 bases from J, with 11 bases between. Written as DNA, the CDR3 is TGTGCCAGCAGTTTCGGACTTACTACTAACTATGGCTACACCTTC. Protein: CASSFGLTTNYGYTF.

This sequence joins TRBV21-1 and TRBJ1-5; the table assigns TRBD1, which was not confirmed against the DNA. TRBV21-1 is noted as a pseudogene. The CDR3 has 16 residues. DNA of the CDR3: TGTGCCAGCAGCAAAGACGCCGGGACAGGGAATCAGCCCCAGCATTTT. Translating gives CASSKDAGTGNQPQHF.

The genes are TRBV3-1 (or the pseudogene TRBV3-2) and TRBJ1-6, with D uncertain. The CDR3 length is 14 residues. Trimming cost V 4 bases and J 4 bases, with 8 bases left between them. Germline V gives CDR1 LGHDT, CDR2 YNNKEL (reference sequence). DNA of the CDR3: TGTGCCAGCAGCCCCACCGGGTATAATTCACCCCTCCACTTT. Translated: CASSPTGYNSPLHF.

This rearrangement joins TRBV4-3 to TRBJ2-2; 12 bases align to TRBD2. Per germline, CDR1 LGHNA and CDR2 YSLEER. The CDR3 covers 19 residues. With V trimmed by 0 bases and J by 4 bases, 9 bases remained unmatched. The CDR3 spells CASSQDLLAGGSGTGELFF. DNA for the CDR3: TGCGCCAGCAGCCAAGATCTTCTAGCGGGGGGGTCGGGCACCGGGGAGCTGTTTTTT.

About this clone itself: Within the sample, other DNA sequences also encode this same CDR3. CDR3 DNA sequence: TGCGCCAGCAGCCTACAAGAGACCCAGTACTTC. It encodes CASSLQETQYF. The V and J genes are TRBV5-1 and TRBJ2-5; D is unresolved. In germline, CDR1 is SGHRS, CDR2 YFSETQ. Trimming took 4 bases from V and 2 from J, leaving 3 bases between them. CDR3 length: 11 residues. Variable domain in full (rest from reference TRBV5-1 and TRBJ2-5): KAGVTQTPRYLIKTRGQQVTLSCSPISGHRSVSWYQQTPGQGLQFLFEYFSETQRNKGNFPGRFSGRQFSNSRSEMNVSTLELGDSALYLCASSLQETQYFGPGTRLLVL.

The J gene is TRBJ1-3, the V gene TRBV2, with D possibly being TRBD1 (5 bases). The CDR3 runs 14 residues. Between the trimmed V and J ends, which lost 4 bases and 4 bases, there was a span of 11 bases. Germline loops: CDR1 SNHLY, CDR2 FYNNEI. The CDR3 nucleotides read TGTGCCAGCAGTGCACAGGTTCCAGGAAACACCATATATTTT. This sequence encodes CASSAQVPGNTIYF. Together with reference TRBV2 and TRBJ1-3, the CDR3 gives the full variable domain: EPEVTQTPSHQVTQMGQEVILRCVPISNHLYFYWYRQILGQKVEFLVSFYNNEISEKSEIFDDQFSVERPDGSNFTLKIRSTKLEDSAMYFCASSAQVPGNTIYFGEGSWLTVV.

The chain carries TRBV30 and TRBJ2-3; D is unclear. CDR1 and CDR2 from the germline V gene are GTSNPN and SVGIG (reference sequence). This CDR3 spans 14 amino acids. The germline V and J ends were trimmed by 2 bases and 4 bases, with 13 bases remaining between them. CDR3 region: CAWSTYLVADTQYF. The CDR3 nucleotides are TGTGCCTGGAGTACATATTTGGTTGCAGATACGCAGTATTTT.

The rearrangement uses TRBV6-2 or TRBV6-3 and TRBJ2-1; possibly TRBD2 for D (6 bases). CDR3 length: 14 residues. The V and J ends lost 3 bases and 6 bases respectively, with 12 bases between them. Germline-derived CDR1 and CDR2 are MNHEY and SVGEGT. CDR3 bases: TGTGCCAGCAGTTATTCCGGGACTCTCAATGAGCAGTTCTTC. This sequence encodes CASSYSGTLNEQFF.

The rearrangement joins TRBV7-2 to TRBJ2-3; no definite D call. The germline CDR1 and CDR2 sequences are SGHTA and FQGNSA. Trimming removed 2 bases from V and 0 bases from J, with 15 bases in between. CDR3 size: 17 residues. CDR3 in amino acids: CASSLSRWAGSTDTQYF. DNA of the CDR3: TGTGCCAGCAGCTTAAGTCGGTGGGCAGGTAGCACAGATACGCAGTATTTT.

The V and J genes are TRBV27 and TRBJ1-4; 8 positions match TRBD1. The CDR3 has 16 amino acids. Per germline, CDR1 MNHEY and CDR2 SMNVEV (reference sequence). Germline trimming cut 4 bases from V and 3 bases from J; bases unmatched to any gene: 7. The CDR3 loop reads CASSSRQGRANEKLFF. The CDR3 nucleotides read TGTGCCAGCAGTTCCCGACAGGGGCGGGCTAATGAAAAACTGTTTTTT.